Here is one TCR beta chain with its context. Its antigen is currently unknown. Unique molecular identifiers were built into the TCR beta cDNA libraries. The T cell input of about 0.85 to 10 million gave approximately 500,000 cDNA molecules. TCRdb used MiXCR to reprocess the PCR reads, holding one entry per CDR3 protein. This sample carries 160,000 or so distinct CDR3 sequences, roughly 35% of them seen once, and the ten largest clones take roughly 28%. This specimen belongs to a study of post-analysis software for immune sequencing data. This CDR3 is built from 16 residues. V was clipped by 1 base and J by 3 bases, with 15 bases between them. The V gene's germline CDR1 is DFQATT and CDR2 SNEGSKA (reference sequence). Points from the study as a whole: Normalized Chao1 diversity in multiple sclerosis patients fell significantly below that of controls. Same-batch preparations were strongly co-clustered by F measure. TRBV5-6, TRBV5-1 and TRBV20-1 belonged to a set of a handful of TRBV segments that were more frequent in patients than controls.

This receptor was identified in a girl aged 10-17 years with multiple sclerosis. The chain has TRBV20-1 and TRBJ2-2; D gene unclear. The sample was blood, taken after autologous hematopoietic stem cell transplantation. This CDR3 is CSARVAGRSYTGELFF. The CDR3 region has the DNA TGCAGTGCTAGAGTAGCTGGACGGAGCTACACCGGGGAGCTGTTTTTT.